This T cell receptor beta chain was observed in a study of graft-versus-host responses after intestinal transplantation. Study-wide background: Isolated intestinal, liver-intestinal, or multivisceral transplants had been given to the recipients. All recipients were given anti-thymocyte globulin induction, and tacrolimus and steroids were then administered for three to four years. Study-wide results and limits: Across patients carrying graft-donor T cell macrochimerism, allografts held high graft-versus-host to host-versus-graft clonal ratios.

Trimming shortened V by 7 bases and J by 5 bases, and 15 bases separated the two germline ends. The V gene's germline CDR1 is ENHRY and CDR2 SYGVKD. The CDR3 extends over 13 amino acids. Points on this clone: Its target is unknown.

The protocol was immunoSEQ multiplex PCR, while the TCRdb copy is restricted to in-frame clones and leaves out a portion. The table shows approximately 99,000 clones, with 91% occurring only once. The genes are TRBV10-3 and TRBJ2-7; TRBD2 is a possible D gene (7 bases). The source is a human donor who was the organ donor for an intestinal transplant. The source material was unstimulated CD4+ T cells sorted from spleen or lymph node cells, sampled before transplant. This CDR3 reads CAINGQGRDEQYF. As DNA, the CDR3 is TGTGCCATCAATGGGCAGGGGAGGGACGAGCAGTACTTC.